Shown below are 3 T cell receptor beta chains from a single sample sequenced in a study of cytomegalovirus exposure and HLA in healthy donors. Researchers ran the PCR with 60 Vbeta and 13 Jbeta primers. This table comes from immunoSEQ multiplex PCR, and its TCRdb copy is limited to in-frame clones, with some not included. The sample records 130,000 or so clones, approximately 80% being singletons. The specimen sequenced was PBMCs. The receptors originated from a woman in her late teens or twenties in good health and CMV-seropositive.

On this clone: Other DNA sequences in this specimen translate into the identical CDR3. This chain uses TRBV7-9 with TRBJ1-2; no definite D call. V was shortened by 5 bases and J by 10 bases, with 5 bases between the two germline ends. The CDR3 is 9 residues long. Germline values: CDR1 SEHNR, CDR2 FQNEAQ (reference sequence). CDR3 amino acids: CASSPFYTF. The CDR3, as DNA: TGTGCCAGCAGCCCTTTCTACACCTTC. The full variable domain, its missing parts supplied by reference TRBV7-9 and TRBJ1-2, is DTGVSQNPRHKITKRGQNVTFRCDPISEHNRLYWYRQTLGQGPEFLTYFQNEAQLEKSRLLSDRFSAERPKGSFSTLEIQRTEQGDSAMYLCASSPFYTFGSGTRLTVV.

The CDR3 DNA sequence: TGTGCCAGCAGCTTTCCTAGCGGGGGGATCACCGGGGAGCTGTTTTTT. The encoded protein is CASSFPSGGITGELFF. The rearrangement links TRBV5-5 to TRBJ2-2, with 11 bases lining up with TRBD2. The junction had 4 bases not matched to a gene; V was cut back by 2 bases and J by 4 bases. This CDR3 has 16 residues. Germline CDR1 and CDR2: SGHKS and YYEKEE (reference sequence).

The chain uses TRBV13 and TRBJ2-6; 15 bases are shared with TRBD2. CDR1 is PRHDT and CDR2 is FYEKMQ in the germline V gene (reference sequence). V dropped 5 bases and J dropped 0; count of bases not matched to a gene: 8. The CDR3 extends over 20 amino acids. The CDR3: CASSPGLAGGPSSGANVLTF. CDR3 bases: TGTGCCAGCAGCCCAGGACTAGCGGGGGGGCCATCCTCTGGGGCCAACGTCCTGACTTTC. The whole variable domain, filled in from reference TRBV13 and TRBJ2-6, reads AAGVIQSPRHLIKEKRETATLKCYPIPRHDTVYWYQQGPGQDPQFLISFYEKMQSDKGSIPDRFSAQQFSDYHSELNMSSLELGDSALYFCASSPGLAGGPSSGANVLTFGAGSRLTVL.